The T cell receptor beta chain under discussion was sequenced for a study of cytomegalovirus exposure and HLA in healthy donors. The study's findings and limits: Sequencing depth across donors, presence/absence analyses assumed, was roughly uniform.

Notes on this clone: Antigen unknown.

J lost 5 bases, V lost 5 bases, and 5 bases had no gene match. CDR1 is SEHNR and CDR2 is FQNEAQ in the germline V gene (reference sequence). CDR3 length: 15 residues. This cohort consisted of healthy bone marrow donors. PCR amplification relied on 60 Vbeta primers (plus 13 Jbeta primers). TCRdb keeps only in-frame clones here, not all; method: immunoSEQ multiplex PCR. The table shows about 210,000 clones, with approximately 81% occurring only once. The sample taken for sequencing was PBMCs. This TCR was sampled from a man aged 25-40 years in good health and CMV-seronegative. V is TRBV7-9 and J is TRBJ1-5, with TRBD1 identical over 11 bases. CDR3 in DNA: TGTGCCAGCAGCCGGACAGGGGGCCGGGATCAGCCCCAGCATTTT. Translation gives CASSRTGGRDQPQHF.